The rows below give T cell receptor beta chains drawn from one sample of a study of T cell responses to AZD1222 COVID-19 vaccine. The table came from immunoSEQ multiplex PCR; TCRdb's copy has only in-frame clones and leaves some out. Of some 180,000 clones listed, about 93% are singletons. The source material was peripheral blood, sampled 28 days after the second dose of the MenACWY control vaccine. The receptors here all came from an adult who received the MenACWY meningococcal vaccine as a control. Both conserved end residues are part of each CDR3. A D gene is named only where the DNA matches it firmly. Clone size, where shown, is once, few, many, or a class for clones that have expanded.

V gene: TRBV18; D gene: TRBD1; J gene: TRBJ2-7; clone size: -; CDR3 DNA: TGTGCCAGCTCACCAACAGGGGGCCTCGAGCAGTACTTC; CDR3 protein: CASSPTGGLEQYF
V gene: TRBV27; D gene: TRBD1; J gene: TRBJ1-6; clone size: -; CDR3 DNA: TGTGCCAGCAGTTTACAGGGGGTGGTAGATTCACCCCTCCACTTT; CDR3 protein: CASSLQGVVDSPLHF
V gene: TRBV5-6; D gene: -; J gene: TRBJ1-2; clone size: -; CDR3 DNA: TGTGCCAGCAGCCAGAGACAGGTCCATGGCTACACCTTC; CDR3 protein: CASSQRQVHGYTF
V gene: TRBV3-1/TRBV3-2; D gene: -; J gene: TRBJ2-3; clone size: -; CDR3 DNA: TGTGCCAGCAGAAAAACCCTAGGGCAGGGGACTTTGGATACGCAGTATTTT; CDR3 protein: CASRKTLGQGTLDTQYF
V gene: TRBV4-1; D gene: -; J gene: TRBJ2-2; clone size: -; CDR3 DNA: TGCGCCAGCAGCCAAGGAGGCACCGGGGAGCTGTTTTTT; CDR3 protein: CASSQGGTGELFF
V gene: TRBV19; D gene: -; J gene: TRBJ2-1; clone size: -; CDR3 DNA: TGTGCCAGTAGTGCACAGGCGGGAAATGAGCAGTTCTTC; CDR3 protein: CASSAQAGNEQFF
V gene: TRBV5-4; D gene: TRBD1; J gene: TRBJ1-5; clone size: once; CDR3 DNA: TGTGCCAGCAGCTTGGGGGGACAGGTCAATCAGCCCCAGCATTTT; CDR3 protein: CASSLGGQVNQPQHF
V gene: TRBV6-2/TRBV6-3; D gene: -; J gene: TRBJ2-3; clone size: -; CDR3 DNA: TGTGCCAGCAGTTTAGCGACTACAGATACGCAGTATTTT; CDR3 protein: CASSLATTDTQYF
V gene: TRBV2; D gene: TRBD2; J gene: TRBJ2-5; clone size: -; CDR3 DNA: TGTGCCAGCAATCCCCAGGGACTAGCGGGGGGGGAGACCCAGTACTTC; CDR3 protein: CASNPQGLAGGETQYF
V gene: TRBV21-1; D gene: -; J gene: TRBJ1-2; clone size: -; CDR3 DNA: TGTGCCAGCAGCAAAGGCGAGGCAAGAACTAACTATGGCTACACCTTC; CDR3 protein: CASSKGEARTNYGYTF
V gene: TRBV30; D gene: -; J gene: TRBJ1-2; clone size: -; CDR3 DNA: TGTGCCTGGAGTCCGGGGAGCTATGGCTACACCTTC; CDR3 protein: CAWSPGSYGYTF
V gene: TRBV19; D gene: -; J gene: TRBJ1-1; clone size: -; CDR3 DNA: TGTGCCAGTAGTATTGTCAGGGGCCCTGAAGCTTTCTTT; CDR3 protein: CASSIVRGPEAFF
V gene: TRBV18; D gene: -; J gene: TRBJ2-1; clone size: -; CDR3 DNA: TGTGCCAGCTCACTATTGTCAGAGTTAGAGCAGTTCTTC; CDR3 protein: CASSLLSELEQFF
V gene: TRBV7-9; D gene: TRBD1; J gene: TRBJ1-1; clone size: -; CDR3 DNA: TGTGCCAGCAGCCCCCGACAGGGAAATACTGAAGCTTTCTTT; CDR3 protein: CASSPRQGNTEAFF
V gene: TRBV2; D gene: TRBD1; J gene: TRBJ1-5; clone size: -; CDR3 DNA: TGTGCCAGCAGTGCCGGGACAGGGGTAAAAGAGCCCCAGCATTTT; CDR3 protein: CASSAGTGVKEPQHF
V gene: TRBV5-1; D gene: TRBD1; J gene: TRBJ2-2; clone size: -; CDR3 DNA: TGCGCCAGCAGTTGGAACCCTCCCGGGACAGGGAACACCGGGGAGCTGTTTTTT; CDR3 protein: CASSWNPPGTGNTGELFF
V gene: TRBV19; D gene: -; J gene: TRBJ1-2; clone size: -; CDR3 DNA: TGTGCCAGTAGTCAAATTAACTATGGCTACACCTTC; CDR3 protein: CASSQINYGYTF
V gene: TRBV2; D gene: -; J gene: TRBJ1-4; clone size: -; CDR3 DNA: TGTGCCAGCAGTGTACCAGAAGCGCTCGAAAAACTGTTTTTT; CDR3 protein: CASSVPEALEKLFF
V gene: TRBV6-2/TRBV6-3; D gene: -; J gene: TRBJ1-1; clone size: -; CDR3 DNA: TGTGCCAGCAGTTACTCGGGACAACGAAGAACTGAAGCTTTCTTT; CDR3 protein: CASSYSGQRRTEAFF
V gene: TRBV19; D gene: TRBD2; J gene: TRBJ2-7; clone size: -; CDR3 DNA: TGTGCCAGTAGTACCCAAAGACTAGCAGAGCAGTACTTC; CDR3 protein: CASSTQRLAEQYF